This T cell receptor (beta chain) derives from a study of CD8 T cells in ankylosing spondylitis. The CDR3 has 14 residues. The ends were cut back, 0 bases at V and 7 bases at J, with 10 bases in the middle. The germline V gene encodes CDR1 SGHAT and CDR2 FQNNGV. About this clonotype itself: Its target is unknown.

With molecular barcodes, quantitative 5'-RACE was used to make the TCR beta libraries. Each CDR3 protein is one row after TCRdb ran MiXCR on the 5' RACE reads. The sample carries about 27,000 distinct CDR3 sequences, 7.9% recorded once. Notes on the study in general: From matched ankylosing spondylitis synovial fluid, disease-linked clones were reportedly recovered at significantly enriched levels. Within peripheral blood, clones linked to disease were CD8+ and relatively rare.

This chain links TRBV11-2 with TRBJ2-1, with a possible D match to TRBD2 (5 bases). The sample comprised blood. The clonotype was recovered from a male donor with ankylosing spondylitis or in good health (not recorded which). CDR3 residues: CASSLELVVNEQFF. CDR3 bases: TGTGCCAGCAGCTTAGAACTAGTCGTTAATGAGCAGTTCTTC.